A selection of T cell receptor beta chains follows, all from one sample in a study of shared clonotypes between healthy human individuals. Clones were sequenced by immunoSEQ multiplex PCR, and TCRdb holds only the in-frame ones, with some missing. The repertoire holds 950,000 to 1,100,000 clones, roughly 80% seen once, with 1.4% to 1.5% in the top ten. The sequencing input was memory CD4+ T cells sorted from blood. Receptors originate from a man between 18 and 35 years old in good health. Each CDR3 is given with its conserved first and last residue. The order of the fields is D gene, clone size, J gene, V gene, CDR3 protein, CDR3 DNA. The D gene is left open where the match is weak. Size tells how often a clone was seen (once, few, many) or the class of an expanded clone, and some rows leave it out.

D gene: TRBD1
clone size: -
J gene: TRBJ2-3
V gene: TRBV10-3
CDR3 protein: CATHPGGTDTQYF
CDR3 DNA: TGTGCCACCCACCCAGGGGGAACAGATACGCAGTATTTT

D gene: -
clone size: -
J gene: TRBJ2-3
V gene: TRBV5-1
CDR3 protein: CASSLGTTVDTQYF
CDR3 DNA: TGCGCCAGCAGCCTCGGGACAACGGTAGATACGCAGTATTTT

D gene: -
clone size: -
J gene: TRBJ2-7
V gene: TRBV10-3
CDR3 protein: CAVGSGLSYEQYF
CDR3 DNA: TGTGCGGTCGGTAGCGGATTATCCTACGAGCAGTACTTC

D gene: TRBD2
clone size: -
J gene: TRBJ2-5
V gene: TRBV6-1
CDR3 protein: CASSRDPGRETQYF
CDR3 DNA: TGTGCCAGCAGTCGGGACCCCGGGAGGGAGACCCAGTACTTC

D gene: TRBD1
clone size: -
J gene: TRBJ1-5
V gene: TRBV2
CDR3 protein: CASSGDSLNQPQHF
CDR3 DNA: TGTGCCAGCAGCGGGGACAGTCTTAATCAGCCCCAGCATTTT

D gene: -
clone size: -
J gene: TRBJ1-2
V gene: TRBV30
CDR3 protein: CAWSGGRYGYTF
CDR3 DNA: TGTGCCTGGAGTGGCGGGAGGTATGGCTACACCTTC

D gene: -
clone size: -
J gene: TRBJ2-7
V gene: TRBV7-9
CDR3 protein: CASSLARSSSYEQYF
CDR3 DNA: TGTGCCAGCAGCTTAGCGAGGTCCAGTTCCTACGAACAGTACTTC

D gene: -
clone size: once
J gene: TRBJ1-3
V gene: TRBV18
CDR3 protein: CASSPPPRGVSGNTIYF
CDR3 DNA: TGTGCCAGCTCACCACCGCCGCGGGGAGTCTCTGGAAACACCATATATTTT

D gene: -
clone size: few
J gene: TRBJ1-4
V gene: TRBV5-4
CDR3 protein: CASSFQGENEKLFF
CDR3 DNA: TGTGCCAGCAGCTTCCAGGGAGAGAATGAAAAACTGTTTTTT

D gene: TRBD2
clone size: -
J gene: TRBJ2-3
V gene: TRBV30
CDR3 protein: CAWSVPAGTDTQYF
CDR3 DNA: TGTGCCTGGAGTGTACCAGCGGGGACAGATACGCAGTATTTT

D gene: -
clone size: -
J gene: TRBJ1-1
V gene: TRBV19
CDR3 protein: CASSTGGTNTEAFF
CDR3 DNA: TGTGCCAGTAGTACTGGGGGAACGAACACTGAAGCTTTCTTT

D gene: -
clone size: -
J gene: TRBJ1-1
V gene: TRBV10-3
CDR3 protein: CAIKRIENTEAFF
CDR3 DNA: TGTGCCATCAAGAGAATAGAGAACACTGAAGCTTTCTTT

D gene: -
clone size: few
J gene: TRBJ1-6
V gene: TRBV5-4
CDR3 protein: CASSLTKGGGTLHF
CDR3 DNA: TGTGCCAGCAGCTTGACAAAGGGTGGGGGGACCCTCCACTTT

D gene: TRBD2
clone size: -
J gene: TRBJ2-7
V gene: TRBV9
CDR3 protein: CASSKRLAGGLGEQYF
CDR3 DNA: TGTGCCAGCAGCAAGCGACTAGCGGGGGGCTTGGGGGAGCAGTACTTC

D gene: -
clone size: -
J gene: TRBJ2-1
V gene: TRBV6-5
CDR3 protein: CASSYAGNEQFF
CDR3 DNA: TGTGCCAGCAGTTACGCAGGCAATGAGCAGTTCTTC

D gene: -
clone size: few
J gene: TRBJ2-3
V gene: TRBV11-2
CDR3 protein: CASSFGYSTDTQYF
CDR3 DNA: TGTGCCAGCAGCTTTGGCTATTCCACAGATACGCAGTATTTT

D gene: -
clone size: few
J gene: TRBJ2-3
V gene: TRBV14
CDR3 protein: CASSPAALLRDTQYF
CDR3 DNA: TGTGCCAGCAGCCCAGCGGCCCTACTCCGAGATACGCAGTATTTT

D gene: TRBD2
clone size: few
J gene: TRBJ2-1
V gene: TRBV5-1
CDR3 protein: CASSSVAGGVNEQFF
CDR3 DNA: TGCGCCAGCAGTTCTGTAGCGGGAGGTGTCAATGAGCAGTTCTTC

D gene: -
clone size: once
J gene: TRBJ1-4
V gene: TRBV27
CDR3 protein: CASTSGGVGRLFF
CDR3 DNA: TGTGCCAGCACCTCGGGTGGGGTAGGACGACTGTTTTTT

D gene: TRBD2
clone size: -
J gene: TRBJ2-5
V gene: TRBV7-9
CDR3 protein: CASSLAPGLAGGQTQYF
CDR3 DNA: TGTGCCAGCAGCTTAGCTCCGGGACTAGCGGGGGGTCAGACCCAGTACTTC

D gene: -
clone size: -
J gene: TRBJ2-2
V gene: TRBV7-3
CDR3 protein: CASSFYKVGTGELFF
CDR3 DNA: TGTGCCAGCAGCTTTTATAAGGTGGGGACCGGGGAGCTGTTTTTT

D gene: TRBD1
clone size: few
J gene: TRBJ2-7
V gene: TRBV7-2
CDR3 protein: CASSPDRGQIYEQYF
CDR3 DNA: TGTGCCAGCAGCCCCGACAGGGGGCAGATCTACGAGCAGTACTTC

D gene: TRBD2
clone size: -
J gene: TRBJ2-5
V gene: TRBV5-1
CDR3 protein: CASGRTSGSDRETQYF
CDR3 DNA: TGCGCCAGCGGCAGGACTAGCGGGTCCGACCGGGAGACCCAGTACTTC